This T cell receptor beta chain was retrieved from a study of T cells in Graves' hyperthyroidism and ophthalmopathy. Turning to the study itself: Peripheral blood was drawn at first diagnosis, prior to all treatment. The study, taken as a whole, reports: Clonotypes that were expanded in thyroid above 0.001 mostly appeared in blood too. The model foresaw ophthalmopathy a median around 6.8 months prior to onset.

At least ten counts were recorded for this clonotype. The antigen remains unidentified. Germline CDR1 and CDR2: SGHAT and FQNNGV. CDR3 size: 19 residues. The ends lost 5 bases at V and 0 bases at J; junction bases unmatched: 14. Uncontrolled infection, other autoimmune disease, pregnancy or lactation excluded patients. Template material for amplifying TCR beta CDR3 regions consisted of RNA transcripts. The HTBI primer set was used in a first-round RT-PCR of the TCR CDR3. TCRdb re-analysed the multiplex PCR reads in MiXCR, keeping a single row per CDR3 protein. The table shows about 350,000 distinct CDR3 sequences, with 18% occurring only once.

This sequence was found in a woman in her thirties or forties with Graves' ophthalmopathy. Sequences were obtained from blood. This chain joins TRBV11-2 and TRBJ2-7; 12 nucleotides align to TRBD1. CDR3 sequence: CASSLNQGDRGLLSYEQYF. CDR3 sequence (DNA): TGTGCCAGCAGCCTAAATCAGGGGGACAGGGGGCTCCTCTCCTACGAGCAGTACTTC. Filled out from reference TRBV11-2 and TRBJ2-7, the complete variable domain reads EAGVAQSPRYKIIEKRQSVAFWCNPISGHATLYWYQQILGQGPKLLIQFQNNGVVDDSQLPKDRFSAERLKGVDSTLKIQPAKLEDSAVYLCASSLNQGDRGLLSYEQYFGPGTRLTVT.